The 26 T cell receptor beta chains below come from one sample, sequenced in a study of T-cell memory formation after mild COVID-19. TCRdb processed the 5' RACE reads anew with MiXCR; each CDR3 protein has one entry. Altogether 250,000 or so distinct CDR3 sequences are present, more than 15% being singletons, with the ten largest covering 20% to 25%. Sequencing used PBMCs or a T cell subset sorted from them (not recorded which). Receptors originate from a man younger than 35 who had mild COVID-19 (a few samples of this study predate the infection). Cell type and time point are not known.

This clonotype was seen more than once but under ten times. The chain links TRBV10-3 to TRBJ2-1, with D perhaps given as TRBD1 or TRBD2 (5 bases each). The V gene lost 4 bases and the J gene lost 0 bases, with 16 bases spanning the gap. This CDR3 comprises 17 residues. Germline CDR1 reads ENHRY; CDR2 reads SYGVKD. The CDR3 DNA sequence: TGTGCCATCAGTGGGGGGTACAGCTCAAGCTCCTACAATGAGCAGTTCTTC. It specifies CAISGGYSSSSYNEQFF.

The chain couples TRBV29-1 to TRBJ2-1, with TRBD2 matching over 7 bases. This CDR3 contains 11 residues. V gave up 7 bases and J gave up 10 bases; unmatched junction bases: 7. Germline values: CDR1 SQVTM, CDR2 ANQGSEA. The CDR3: CSGGGMSEQFF. The DNA for the CDR3 is TGCAGCGGGGGGGGTATGAGCGAGCAGTTCTTC.

The chain is built from TRBV10-2 and TRBJ2-7; no firm D call. The germline CDR1 and CDR2 sequences are WSHSY and SAAADI. This CDR3 comprises 11 residues. The V gene lost 1 base and the J gene lost 5 bases, with 3 bases spanning the gap. Here the CDR3 reads CASSEFHEQYF. CDR3 nucleotides: TGCGCCAGCAGTGAGTTCCACGAGCAGTACTTC.

The chain uses TRBV20-1 and TRBJ2-5; 7 bases map to TRBD2. The germline V gene has CDR1 DFQATT and CDR2 SNEGSKA (reference sequence). The CDR3 covers 12 residues. Trimming removed 7 bases from V and 4 bases from J; junction bases left unmatched: 6. The CDR3 is CSVPPGGETQYF. The CDR3 nucleotides read TGCAGTGTTCCCCCGGGAGGAGAGACCCAGTACTTC.

The chain couples TRBV29-1 to TRBJ2-6; D might be TRBD1 (5 bases). The ends were cut back, 3 bases at V and 5 bases at J, with 11 bases in the middle. The germline V gene has CDR1 SQVTM and CDR2 ANQGSEA. The CDR3 consists of 14 residues. The CDR3 here is CSVEKGSRANVLTF. CDR3 in DNA: TGCAGCGTTGAGAAGGGGTCTAGGGCCAACGTCCTGACTTTC.

The chain links TRBV4-2 to TRBJ2-3, with TRBD2 matching 11 bases. The CDR3 has 16 residues. The germline CDR1 and CDR2 sequences are LGHNA and YNFKEQ. J was trimmed by 6 bases and V by 1 base; bases with no gene match: 6. As DNA, the CDR3 is TGTGCCAGCAGCCAAGGGGTAGCGGGGGGGCTGGATACGCAGTATTTT. It is translated as CASSQGVAGGLDTQYF.

This clonotype was seen ten or more times. V gene TRBV25-1 combines with J gene TRBJ2-7; D gene ambiguous. Germline loops: CDR1 MGHDK, CDR2 SYGVNS. The CDR3 is 14 amino acids. V was clipped by 5 bases and J by 3 bases, with 14 bases between them. CDR3 in amino acids: CASSPQTPHYEQYF. CDR3 sequence (DNA): TGTGCCAGCAGTCCACAAACTCCGCACTACGAGCAGTACTTC.

The sample holds a few counts of this clonotype. The genes are TRBV6-5 and TRBJ2-5; 8 positions agree with TRBD1. V trimming: 4 bases; J trimming: 7 bases; junction bases outside the gene matches: 8. Germline loops: CDR1 MNHEY, CDR2 SVGAGI. This CDR3 region has 14 residues. CDR3: CASSSGGDIGTQYF. DNA for the CDR3: TGTGCCAGCAGTTCAGGGGGCGATATTGGGACCCAGTACTTC.

This clonotype was seen more than once but under ten times. The V gene is TRBV20-1, the J gene TRBJ2-3, with TRBD2 identical over 8 bases. The CDR3 covers 15 residues. CDR1 and CDR2 (germline): DFQATT, SNEGSKA (reference sequence). Trimming cost V 2 bases and J 5 bases; bases outside gene matches: 9. The CDR3 sequence: CSARPSGGSGDTQYF. The CDR3 bases are TGCAGTGCTAGACCCAGCGGGGGTTCGGGAGATACGCAGTATTTT.

The chain employs TRBV6-6 and TRBJ1-3, with TRBD1 identical over 7 bases. Unmatched junction bases numbered 3, after V lost 8 bases and J lost 5 bases. This CDR3 is 12 amino acids long. Germline V lookup: CDR1 MNHNY, CDR2 SVGAGI (reference sequence). CDR3 loop: CASLTGRNTIYF. In DNA form, the CDR3 reads TGTGCCAGCTTGACAGGGAGAAACACCATATATTTT.

With regard to this clonotype: Sequence at one end of the junction differs from germline and may be a read error. V and J are TRBV14 and TRBJ2-5; weak D call: TRBD2 (5 bases). CDR3 length: 14 amino acids. Germline V CDR1 and CDR2: SGHDN, FVKESK. The CDR3 is CSSSTRPGGETQYF. In DNA, the CDR3 is TGTTCCAGCAGCACACGACCGGGCGGGGAGACCCAGTACTTC.

This clonotype was observed many times. The chain uses TRBV6-5 and TRBJ2-5, with D perhaps TRBD2 (5 bases). The CDR3 runs 14 residues. The V gene's germline CDR1 is MNHEY and CDR2 SVGAGI. Trimming took off 5 bases at V and 9 bases at J, with 19 bases between the two ends. CDR3 in amino acids: CASSSPVGVPAQYF. CDR3 coding DNA: TGTGCCAGCAGTAGCCCCGTCGGGGTCCCAGCCCAGTACTTC.

The chain couples TRBV3-1 to TRBJ2-7; D remains unclear. V lost 5 bases, J lost 4 bases, and 15 bases lay in between. This CDR3 region has 14 residues. Germline CDR1 is LGHDT and CDR2 is YNNKEL (reference sequence). CDR3: CASSGRLSFYEQYF. The DNA of the CDR3 is TGTGCCAGCAGCGGGCGGCTGTCATTTTACGAGCAGTACTTC.

J is TRBJ2-3 and V is TRBV6-1, with D perhaps given as TRBD1 or TRBD2 (6 bases each). Germline V gene lookup returns CDR1 MNHNS and CDR2 SASEGT. The CDR3 loop spans 14 amino acids. V was shortened by 2 bases and J by 6 bases, with 12 bases between the two germline ends. CDR3 sequence reads: CASSEKGGYDTQYF. The CDR3, as DNA: TGTGCCAGCAGTGAAAAGGGGGGCTATGATACGCAGTATTTT.

The chain combines TRBV6-5 with TRBJ1-6, with 11 positions matching TRBD1. CDR3 length equals 16 residues. The germline V gene has CDR1 MNHEY and CDR2 SVGAGI. The V segment lost 0 bases and the J segment 7 bases; nucleotides outside the gene matches: 2. CDR3 in amino acids: CASSYSRTGGNSPLHF. CDR3 coding DNA: TGTGCCAGCAGTTACTCGAGGACAGGGGGCAATTCACCCCTCCACTTT.

The rearrangement joins TRBV20-1 to TRBJ1-1; D unresolved. The ends were cut back, 3 bases at V and 1 base at J, with 9 bases in the middle. Germline-derived CDR1 and CDR2 are DFQATT and SNEGSKA (reference sequence). This CDR3 contains 13 residues. The CDR3 is CSASSRTNTEAFF. CDR3 in DNA: TGCAGTGCTAGTTCTCGAACGAACACTGAAGCTTTCTTT.

The chain joins TRBV4-3 to TRBJ2-3, with D perhaps TRBD1 or TRBD2 (5 bases each). CDR1 is LGHNA, CDR2 YSLEER, per germline. This CDR3 region has 17 residues. The ends were cut back, 0 bases at V and 2 bases at J, with 15 bases in the middle. For the CDR3, the DNA is TGCGCCAGCAGCCAAGATTTGGGGGTTCCGACCACAGATACGCAGTATTTT. This gives the protein CASSQDLGVPTTDTQYF.

The rearrangement joins TRBV24-1 to TRBJ2-2; 9 bases line up with TRBD1. J was trimmed by 5 bases and V by 2 bases; bases with no gene match: 2. CDR1 is KGHDR, CDR2 SFDVKD, per germline. The CDR3 consists of 15 residues. The CDR3 bases are TGTGCCACCAGTGATTCGGGACAGGGTACCGGGGAGCTGTTTTTT. Translation: CATSDSGQGTGELFF.

The J gene is TRBJ2-3, the V gene TRBV2; maybe TRBD1 (6 bases). CDR3 size: 16 residues. V was clipped by 5 bases and J by 0 bases, with 15 bases between them. Germline V lookup: CDR1 SNHLY, CDR2 FYNNEI. The CDR3 is CASSPRAGVSTDTQYF. As DNA, the CDR3 is TGTGCCAGCAGTCCCCGTGCAGGGGTAAGCACAGATACGCAGTATTTT. Full variable domain (rest looked up from reference TRBV2 and TRBJ2-3): EPEVTQTPSHQVTQMGQEVILRCVPISNHLYFYWYRQILGQKVEFLVSFYNNEISEKSEIFDDQFSVERPDGSNFTLKIRSTKLEDSAMYFCASSPRAGVSTDTQYFGPGTRLTVL.

The chain uses TRBV19 and TRBJ2-7; 8 bases are shared with TRBD2. This CDR3 is 15 amino acids long. Losses at the gene ends were 1 base for V and 4 bases for J; bases not matched to a gene: 6. CDR1 LNHDA and CDR2 SQIVND come from the germline V gene (reference sequence). DNA for the CDR3: TGTGCCAGTAGTATAGGCCCAGCGGGGGCGTACGAGCAGTACTTC. Its protein is CASSIGPAGAYEQYF. Combining the CDR3 with reference TRBV19 and TRBJ2-7 gives the whole variable domain DGGITQSPKYLFRKEGQNVTLSCEQNLNHDAMYWYRQDPGQGLRLIYYSQIVNDFQKGDIAEGYSVSREKKESFPLTVTSAQKNPTAFYLCASSIGPAGAYEQYFGPGTRLTVT.

This clonotype was recorded a few times. The chain has TRBV12-3 or TRBV12-4 and TRBJ2-4; D is unclear. Trimming removed 1 base at V and 8 bases at J, with 6 bases between. The CDR3 covers 12 residues. CDR3 sequence reads: CASSLGFDIQYF. In DNA, the CDR3 is TGTGCCAGCAGTTTAGGGTTTGACATTCAGTACTTC.

This clonotype was detected a few times. The chain carries TRBV3-1 and TRBJ2-3; the D call may be TRBD1 or TRBD2 (5 bases each). Germline V gene data show CDR1 as LGHDT and CDR2 as YNNKEL (reference sequence). Trimming took 4 bases from V and 6 from J, leaving 14 bases between them. The CDR3 loop spans 14 amino acids. For the CDR3, the DNA is TGTGCCAGCAGCCGGGGGACCGGGTACGATACGCAGTATTTT. It specifies CASSRGTGYDTQYF.

In its sample, this clonotype was seen many times. The gene calls are TRBV12-3 or TRBV12-4 and TRBJ2-2; D possibly corresponds to TRBD2 (5 bases). V was pared by 5 bases and J by 4 bases, with 8 bases between. The CDR3 has 13 amino acids. CDR3 loop: CASSPRATGELFF. The CDR3 region has the DNA TGTGCCAGCAGTCCGCGGGCCACCGGGGAGCTGTTTTTT.

In this sample, this clonotype turned up a few times. CDR3 amino acids: CAIRGFGPNTEAFF. The CDR3 DNA reads TGTGCCATCAGGGGGTTTGGGCCCAACACTGAAGCTTTCTTT. This chain joins TRBV10-3 and TRBJ1-1; no definite D call. Trimming shortened V by 6 bases and J by 2 bases, and 13 bases separated the two germline ends. CDR1 and CDR2 (germline): ENHRY, SYGVKD. The CDR3 runs to 14 residues.

This sequence joins TRBV29-1 and TRBJ2-7, with D hard to call. Trimming stripped 1 base from V and 0 bases from J, with 10 bases between. This CDR3 comprises 14 residues. Per the germline V gene, CDR1 is SQVTM and CDR2 is ANQGSEA. CDR3 sequence reads: CSVEGTGSSYEQYF. CDR3 DNA: TGCAGCGTTGAAGGGACCGGAAGCTCCTACGAGCAGTACTTC.

The chain employs TRBV7-2 and TRBJ2-7; 10 positions agree with TRBD1. CDR3 length: 15 residues. Looked up from germline, CDR1 is SGHTA and CDR2 is FQGNSA. V lost 1 base and J lost 2; bases outside the gene matches: 2. The CDR3 protein is CASSLGQGAAYEQYF. In DNA, the CDR3 is TGTGCCAGCAGCTTAGGACAGGGGGCGGCCTACGAGCAGTACTTC.